The source of this T cell receptor (beta chain) is a study of cytomegalovirus exposure and HLA in healthy donors. In the PCR, 60 Vbeta and 13 Jbeta primers were used. Here immunoSEQ multiplex PCR was the method, and the copy in TCRdb shows in-frame clones only, minus some. The sample contains roughly 180,000 clones, roughly 77% of which appear only once. At the time of sampling, donors were nominally healthy, though unrecorded immune exposures were likely. The receptor comes from a woman between 35 and 50 years old in good health and CMV-seropositive. The specimen was PBMCs.

In DNA form, the CDR3 reads TGTGCCAGCAGTGGGACAGGAGGGGTTCAGCCCCAGCATTTT. Translation gives CASSGTGGVQPQHF. V is TRBV2 and J is TRBJ1-5; TRBD1 agrees at 7 bases. The CDR3 has 14 amino acids. Germline CDR1 is SNHLY and CDR2 is FYNNEI. V was pared by 4 bases and J by 6 bases, with 6 bases of the junction left unmatched.